There are a few counts of the clone carrying this T cell receptor (beta chain). Its antigen is as yet unknown. This PCR relied on a set of 60 Vbeta primers and 13 Jbeta primers. Assay used: immunoSEQ multiplex PCR; TCRdb lists only in-frame clones, some missing. This table holds some 200,000 clones, 60% to 80% found once. This sample was included in a study of cytomegalovirus exposure and HLA in healthy donors. The CDR3 length is 16 residues. Germline CDR1 MDHEN, CDR2 SYDVKM. V dropped 6 bases and J dropped 0; count of bases not matched to a gene: 8. General study findings and limits: TCR beta chain V- and J-gene trimming was linked, in a later analysis, to a missense variant in DCLRE1C. TCR beta sequences reportedly predicted most subjects' HLA-A and HLA-B alleles accurately. Later analysis showed TCR association rates varying by HLA locus, highest for DRB1 and lowest for HLA-C.

The TCR sequence derives from a man aged 35 to 55 in good health and CMV-seronegative. Input material: PBMCs. V gene TRBV28 combines with J gene TRBJ1-3, with TRBD1 matching over 7 bases. The CDR3 region is CASSPPGQSSGNTIYF. The CDR3 nucleotides read TGTGCCAGCAGCCCACCGGGACAGAGCTCTGGAAACACCATATATTTT.